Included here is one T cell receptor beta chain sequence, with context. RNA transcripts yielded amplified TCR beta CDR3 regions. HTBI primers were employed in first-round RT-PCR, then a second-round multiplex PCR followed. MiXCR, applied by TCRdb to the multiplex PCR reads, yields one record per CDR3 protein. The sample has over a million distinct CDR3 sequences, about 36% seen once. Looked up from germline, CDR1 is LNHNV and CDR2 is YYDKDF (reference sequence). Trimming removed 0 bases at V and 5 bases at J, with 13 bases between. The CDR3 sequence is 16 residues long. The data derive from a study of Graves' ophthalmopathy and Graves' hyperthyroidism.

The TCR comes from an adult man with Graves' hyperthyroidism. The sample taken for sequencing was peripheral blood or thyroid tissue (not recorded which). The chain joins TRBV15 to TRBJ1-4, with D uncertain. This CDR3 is CATSRDPQAVNEKLFF. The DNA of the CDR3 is TGTGCCACCAGCAGAGATCCCCAGGCCGTCAATGAAAAACTGTTTTTT.